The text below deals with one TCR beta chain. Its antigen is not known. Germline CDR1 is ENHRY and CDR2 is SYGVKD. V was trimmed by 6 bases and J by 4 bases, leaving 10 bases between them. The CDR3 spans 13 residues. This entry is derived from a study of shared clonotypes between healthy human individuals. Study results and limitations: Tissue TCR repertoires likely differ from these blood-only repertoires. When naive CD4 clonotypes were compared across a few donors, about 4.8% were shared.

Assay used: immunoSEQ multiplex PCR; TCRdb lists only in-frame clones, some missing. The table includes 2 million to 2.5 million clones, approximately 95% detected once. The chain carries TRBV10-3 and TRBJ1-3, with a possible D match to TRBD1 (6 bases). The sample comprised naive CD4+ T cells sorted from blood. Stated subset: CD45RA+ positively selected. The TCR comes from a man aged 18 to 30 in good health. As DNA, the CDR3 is TGTGCCATCAGCCCAGGGGACGGAAACACCATATATTTT. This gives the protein CAISPGDGNTIYF.